The next 27 T cell receptor beta chains were all read from a single sample in a study of T cells in localized non-small cell lung cancer. Generated by immunoSEQ multiplex PCR, the TCRdb table keeps only in-frame clones and is missing some. Of around 5,400 clones in the sample, around 85% were seen once. This material consisted of PBMCs, taken before any cancer treatment. The receptor source for this set is a woman aged 40-75 years with stage II lung adenocarcinoma.

This chain links TRBV5-1 with TRBJ1-2; D unclear. There are 14 residues in the CDR3. The germline V and J ends were trimmed by 3 bases and 4 bases, with 13 bases remaining between them. Germline CDR1 and CDR2: SGHRS and YFSETQ. The CDR3 loop reads CASSSEVGGYGYTF. The CDR3 coding sequence is TGCGCCAGCAGCTCCGAGGTGGGCGGCTATGGCTACACCTTC.

V usage is TRBV14 and J usage is TRBJ2-7; 8 nucleotides align to TRBD1. The V gene's germline CDR1 is SGHDN and CDR2 FVKESK. With V trimmed by 4 bases and J by 7 bases, 6 bases remained unmatched. The CDR3 is 13 residues long. The CDR3 DNA reads as TGTGCCAGCAGCCGATTTCAGGGGGCTGAGCAGTACTTC. It yields the protein CASSRFQGAEQYF.

The chain combines TRBV5-1 with TRBJ2-1; D gene ambiguous. Trimming cost V 3 bases and J 4 bases, with 17 bases left between them. This CDR3 is 16 amino acids long. CDR1 is SGHRS, CDR2 YFSETQ, per germline. The CDR3 coding sequence is TGCGCCAGCAGCTCCTCGGTGGCTTATTGGTACAATGAGCAGTTCTTC. It is translated as CASSSSVAYWYNEQFF.

The chain recombines TRBV6-6 with TRBJ1-5; D not resolved. CDR1 MNHNY and CDR2 SVGAGI come from the germline V gene (reference sequence). Trimming cost V 2 bases and J 7 bases, with 12 bases left between them. This CDR3 is built from 14 residues. The CDR3 region has the DNA TGTGCCAGCAGTTACAAGGGAGATGCACAGCCCCAGCATTTT. Translation: CASSYKGDAQPQHF.

The genes are TRBV12-5 and TRBJ1-5, with 10 bases identical to TRBD1. The CDR3 contains 19 residues. V shed 1 base, J shed 3 bases, and the junction held 12 bases outside the gene matches. Per germline, CDR1 LGHNT and CDR2 FRNRAP. CDR3 in DNA: TGTGCTAGTGGTTTGGCCCCAAAGGGGGACAGGGGATTCAATCAGCCCCAGCATTTT. Protein product: CASGLAPKGDRGFNQPQHF.

The rearrangement uses TRBV19 and TRBJ1-1; 9 nucleotides match TRBD1. Trimming cost V 1 base and J 11 bases; bases outside gene matches: 14. Germline V lookup: CDR1 LNHDA, CDR2 SQIVND (reference sequence). This CDR3 spans 16 amino acids. This CDR3 is CASSIGARDRDLKAFF. DNA for the CDR3: TGTGCCAGTAGTATAGGCGCCCGGGACAGGGACTTGAAGGCTTTCTTT.

The V and J genes are TRBV18 and TRBJ2-2; D is unresolved. Germline V gene sequence: CDR1 KGHSH, CDR2 LQKENI. V was trimmed by 2 bases and J by 1 base, leaving 14 bases between them. The CDR3 spans 17 residues. CDR3 coding DNA: TGTGCCAGCTCACCAGACCTCACGGCTCAGAACACCGGGGAGCTGTTTTTT. Its translation is CASSPDLTAQNTGELFF.

J is TRBJ2-2 and V is TRBV30; 10 nucleotides line up with TRBD1. CDR1 is GTSNPN, CDR2 SVGIG, per germline (reference sequence). The V gene end was trimmed by 2 bases and the J gene end by 6 bases; junction bases not matched to a gene: 9. CDR3 length: 16 amino acids. CDR3 amino acids: CAWSPLGQGIPGELFF. The CDR3 DNA sequence: TGTGCCTGGAGTCCCCTGGGACAGGGGATCCCCGGGGAGCTGTTTTTT.

V usage is TRBV5-5 and J usage is TRBJ2-3; 12 bases align to TRBD2. CDR3 size: 17 residues. Unmatched junction bases numbered 5, after V lost 2 bases and J lost 1 base. CDR1 and CDR2 from the germline V gene are SGHKS and YYEKEE (reference sequence). The CDR3 region is CASSFLRLAGGTDTQYF. In nucleotides, the CDR3 is TGTGCCAGCAGCTTTTTACGACTAGCGGGAGGCACAGATACGCAGTATTTT.

In DNA form, the CDR3 reads TGTGCCTGGAGTCCCCCCGGACAGGGTAATTCACCCCTCCACTTT. Residues: CAWSPPGQGNSPLHF. V gene TRBV30 combines with J gene TRBJ1-6; TRBD1 matches at 8 bases. J gave up 6 bases and V 2 bases, and 6 bases lay outside the gene matches. The CDR3 length is 15 residues. Germline CDR1 and CDR2: GTSNPN and SVGIG (reference sequence).

The chain carries TRBV7-3 and TRBJ1-1; 7 nucleotides agree with TRBD1. Germline trimming cut 5 bases from V and 11 bases from J; bases unmatched to any gene: 8. Germline CDR1 and CDR2: SGHTA and FQGTGA. CDR3 length: 12 amino acids. In DNA, the CDR3 is TGTGCCAGCAGCCAGACGGACAGGCTTGCTTTCTTT. It is translated as CASSQTDRLAFF.

The chain joins TRBV4-1 to TRBJ2-6; 7 nucleotides align to TRBD1. The V gene end was trimmed by 3 bases and the J gene end by 0 bases; junction bases not matched to a gene: 2. From germline, CDR1 is MGHRA and CDR2 YSYEKL. This CDR3 is 16 amino acids long. CDR3 DNA sequence: TGCGCCAGCAGCCAGGGACAGCACTCTGGGGCCAACGTCCTGACTTTC. The encoded protein is CASSQGQHSGANVLTF.

This sequence joins TRBV5-5 and TRBJ2-7, with 11 positions matching TRBD1. Trimming at V came to 2 bases and at J to 2 bases, leaving 3 bases not matched to a gene. This CDR3 is built from 15 residues. The germline V gene encodes CDR1 SGHKS and CDR2 YYEKEE (reference sequence). CDR3 protein: CASSFRDRGTYEQYF. The CDR3 nucleotides read TGTGCCAGCAGCTTCCGGGACAGGGGGACCTACGAGCAGTACTTC.

This clone was detected only once. The rearrangement uses TRBV18 and TRBJ2-1, with 8 bases that match TRBD2. The CDR3 runs 16 residues. Trimming cost V 6 bases and J 1 base; bases outside gene matches: 8. The germline CDR1 and CDR2 sequences are KGHSH and LQKENI. DNA for the CDR3: TGTGCCAGCTCCCCCTCAGCGGGAGAATCCTACAATGAGCAGTTCTTC. Protein product: CASSPSAGESYNEQFF.

The genes are TRBV19 and TRBJ2-7, with D perhaps matching TRBD2 (5 bases). The CDR3 is 13 residues long. Germline V gene lookup returns CDR1 LNHDA and CDR2 SQIVND (reference sequence). With 3 bases removed from V and 5 bases from J, the gap between germline ends came to 11 bases. Written as DNA, the CDR3 is TGTGCCAGTAGTATTTCGGGGTGGAACGAGCAGTACTTC. It encodes CASSISGWNEQYF.

A single count supports this clone. The J gene is TRBJ2-7, the V gene TRBV5-8; D unclear. Germline V lookup: CDR1 SGHTS, CDR2 YDEGEE. V was pared by 1 base and J by 2 bases, with 10 bases between. The CDR3 loop spans 14 amino acids. In DNA form, the CDR3 reads TGTGCCAGCAGCTTGAGTCTGGTTACCTACGAGCAGTACTTC. Its protein is CASSLSLVTYEQYF.

The genes are TRBV2 and TRBJ2-3, with 13 nucleotides matching TRBD2. Germline loops: CDR1 SNHLY, CDR2 FYNNEI. The length of the CDR3 is 16 residues. The junction had 4 bases not matched to a gene; V was cut back by 7 bases and J by 0 bases. The chain's CDR3 is CASIRLAGGSTDTQYF. The CDR3 nucleotides read TGTGCCAGCATCAGACTAGCGGGAGGCAGCACAGATACGCAGTATTTT.

V is TRBV7-6 and J is TRBJ1-2, with TRBD1 matching 9 bases. The CDR3 covers 15 residues. The V segment lost 2 bases and the J segment 4 bases; nucleotides outside the gene matches: 5. The V gene's germline CDR1 is SGHVS and CDR2 FNYEAQ. CDR3 DNA: TGTGCCAGCAGCTTATCGGGACAGGGCTTCTATGGCTACACCTTC. Translation: CASSLSGQGFYGYTF.

The V and J genes are TRBV4-2 and TRBJ1-6; a weak D match, TRBD1 (5 bases). The germline V and J ends were trimmed by 4 bases and 6 bases, with 16 bases remaining between them. CDR1 is LGHNA and CDR2 is YNFKEQ in the germline V gene. This CDR3 is built from 16 residues. CDR3 sequence reads: CASSPSLGDLNSPLHF. The CDR3 DNA is TGTGCCAGCAGCCCTTCCCTGGGGGATCTTAATTCACCCCTCCACTTT.

This rearrangement joins TRBV28 to TRBJ1-5; no clear D. Germline V gives CDR1 MDHEN, CDR2 SYDVKM. The CDR3 is 12 residues long. Deletions cut 6 bases from V and 4 bases from J, with 7 bases between. CDR3 residues: CASRLTNQPQHF. The CDR3 DNA follows: TGTGCCAGCAGACTTACTAATCAGCCCCAGCATTTT. Drawing the rest from reference TRBV28 and TRBJ1-5, the complete variable domain is DVKVTQSSRYLVKRTGEKVFLECVQDMDHENMFWYRQDPGLGLRLIYFSYDVKMKEKGDIPEGYSVSREKKERFSLILESASTNQTSMYLCASRLTNQPQHFGDGTRLSIL.

The chain combines TRBV11-2 with TRBJ2-7, with TRBD2 identical over 10 bases. The germline gives CDR1 SGHAT, CDR2 FQNNGV. V dropped 1 base and J dropped 7; count of bases not matched to a gene: 10. CDR3 size: 16 residues. CDR3 nucleotides: TGTGCCAGCAGCTTAGGTCTCCCAGCGGGAGGGCGGGAGCAGTACTTC. Residues: CASSLGLPAGGREQYF.

This clone was recorded only once. The chain recombines TRBV6-6 with TRBJ1-2, with D perhaps matching TRBD1 (5 bases). Looked up from germline, CDR1 is MNHNY and CDR2 is SVGAGI (reference sequence). The CDR3 sequence is 14 residues long. The V gene lost 6 bases and the J gene lost 1 base, with 12 bases spanning the gap. The DNA for the CDR3 is TGTGCCAGCAGGGCCACCAGGGATAACTATGGCTACACCTTC. Protein sequence: CASRATRDNYGYTF.

The J gene is TRBJ1-2, the V gene TRBV18; D not resolved. The CDR3 is 14 amino acids. Per germline, CDR1 KGHSH and CDR2 LQKENI. V was cut by 0 bases and J by 7 bases, with 12 bases left in between. This CDR3 is CASSPPTGRSGYTF. CDR3 nucleotides: TGTGCCAGCTCACCACCAACCGGTCGTAGTGGCTACACCTTC.

The chain is built from TRBV9 and TRBJ2-5; D possibly uses TRBD1 or TRBD2 (5 bases each). CDR3 length: 15 amino acids. Germline loops: CDR1 SGDLS, CDR2 YYNGEE. V gave up 1 base and J gave up 4 bases, with 14 bases separating them. CDR3 amino acids: CASSVSTRGGETQYF. CDR3 sequence (DNA): TGTGCCAGCAGCGTATCGACGAGGGGTGGAGAGACCCAGTACTTC.

This chain uses TRBV11-3 with TRBJ2-1; 8 nucleotides line up with TRBD1. With V trimmed by 1 base and J by 8 bases, 4 bases remained unmatched. The CDR3 covers 14 residues. Per germline, CDR1 SGHNT and CDR2 YENEEA. CDR3 bases: TGTGCCAGCAGCTTAGGGCTACAGGGGGATGAGCAGTTCTTC. Translated, it gives CASSLGLQGDEQFF. Supplemented by reference TRBV11-3 and TRBJ2-1, the full variable domain reads EAGVVQSPRYKIIEKKQPVAFWCNPISGHNTLYWYLQNLGQGPELLIRYENEEAVDDSQLPKDRFSAERLKGVDSTLKIQPAELGDSAVYLCASSLGLQGDEQFFGPGTRLTVL.

The CDR3 region is CASKERGTEKLFF. CDR3 DNA: TGTGCCAGCAAGGAGAGGGGTACTGAAAAACTGTTTTTT. The chain uses TRBV2 and TRBJ1-4; weak D call: TRBD1 (5 bases). From germline, CDR1 is SNHLY and CDR2 FYNNEI. V shed 7 bases and J shed 7 bases, with 13 bases lying between them. The CDR3 is 13 amino acids.

The chain uses TRBV7-2 and TRBJ2-7; D is possibly TRBD1 (6 bases). Germline-derived CDR1 and CDR2 are SGHTA and FQGNSA. V shed 5 bases and J shed 4 bases, with 15 bases lying between them. CDR3 length: 14 amino acids. The CDR3 protein is CASSPQAGAYEQYF. The CDR3 region has the DNA TGTGCCAGCAGCCCCCAAGCAGGGGCGTACGAGCAGTACTTC. Looking up the rest from reference TRBV7-2 and TRBJ2-7 gives the full variable domain: GAGVSQSPSNKVTEKGKDVELRCDPISGHTALYWYRQSLGQGLEFLIYFQGNSAPDKSGLPSDRFSAERTGGSVSTLTIQRTQQEDSAVYLCASSPQAGAYEQYFGPGTRLTVT.